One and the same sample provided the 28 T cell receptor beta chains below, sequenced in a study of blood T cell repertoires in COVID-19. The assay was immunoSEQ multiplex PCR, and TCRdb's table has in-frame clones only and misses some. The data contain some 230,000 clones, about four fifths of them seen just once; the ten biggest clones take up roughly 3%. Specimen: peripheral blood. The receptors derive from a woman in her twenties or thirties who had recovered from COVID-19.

The CDR3 DNA follows: TGTGCCAGCAGCCAAGGGCACCAAGAGACCCAGTACTTC. This encodes CASSQGHQETQYF. This rearrangement joins TRBV3-1 (or the pseudogene TRBV3-2) to TRBJ2-5; D not resolved. CDR1 and CDR2 (germline): LGHDT, YNNKEL (reference sequence). CDR3 length: 13 amino acids. V was trimmed by 1 base and J by 0 bases, leaving 3 bases between them.

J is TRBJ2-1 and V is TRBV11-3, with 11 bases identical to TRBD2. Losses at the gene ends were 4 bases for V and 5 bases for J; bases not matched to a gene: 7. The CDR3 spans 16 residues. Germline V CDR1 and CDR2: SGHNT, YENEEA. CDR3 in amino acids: CASSYIAGGPDNEQFF. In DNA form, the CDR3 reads TGTGCCAGCAGCTACATAGCGGGAGGGCCTGACAATGAGCAGTTCTTC.

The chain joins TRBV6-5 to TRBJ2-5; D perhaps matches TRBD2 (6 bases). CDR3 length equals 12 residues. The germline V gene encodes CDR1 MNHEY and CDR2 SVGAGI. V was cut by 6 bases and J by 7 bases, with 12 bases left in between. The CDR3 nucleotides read TGTGCCAGCAGCCTGGAGGGAGGGACCCAGTACTTC. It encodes CASSLEGGTQYF.

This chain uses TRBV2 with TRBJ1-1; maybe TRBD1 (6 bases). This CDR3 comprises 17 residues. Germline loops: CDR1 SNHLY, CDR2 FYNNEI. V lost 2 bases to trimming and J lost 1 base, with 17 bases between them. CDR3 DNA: TGTGCCAGCAGTGAAACGGGGGGGCGGGAGCCGAACACTGAAGCTTTCTTT. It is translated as CASSETGGREPNTEAFF.

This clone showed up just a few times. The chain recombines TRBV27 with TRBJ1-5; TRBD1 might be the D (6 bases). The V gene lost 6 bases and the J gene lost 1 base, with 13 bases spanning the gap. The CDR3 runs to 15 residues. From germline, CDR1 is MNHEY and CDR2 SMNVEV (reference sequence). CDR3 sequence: CASRIRGGSNQPQHF. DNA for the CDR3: TGTGCCAGCAGAATAAGGGGGGGGAGCAATCAGCCCCAGCATTTT.

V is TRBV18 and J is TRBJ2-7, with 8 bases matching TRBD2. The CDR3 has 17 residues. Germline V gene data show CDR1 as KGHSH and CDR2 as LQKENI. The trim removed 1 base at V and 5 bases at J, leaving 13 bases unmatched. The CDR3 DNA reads TGTGCCAGCTCACCACGGAATCCGGGACTAGACATCCACGAGCAGTACTTC. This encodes CASSPRNPGLDIHEQYF.

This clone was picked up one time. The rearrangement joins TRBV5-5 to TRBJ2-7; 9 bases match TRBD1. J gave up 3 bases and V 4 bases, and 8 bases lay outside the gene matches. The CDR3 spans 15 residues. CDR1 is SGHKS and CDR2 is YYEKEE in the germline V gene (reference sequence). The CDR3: CASSPGTGIDYEQYF. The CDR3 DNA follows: TGTGCCAGCAGCCCCGGGACAGGGATAGACTACGAGCAGTACTTC.

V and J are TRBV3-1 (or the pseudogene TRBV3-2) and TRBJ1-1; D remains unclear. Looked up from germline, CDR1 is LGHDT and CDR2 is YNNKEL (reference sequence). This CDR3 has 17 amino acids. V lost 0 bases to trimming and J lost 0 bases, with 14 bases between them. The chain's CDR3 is CASSQESAGLMNTEAFF. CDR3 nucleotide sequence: TGTGCCAGCAGCCAAGAGTCGGCAGGCCTAATGAACACTGAAGCTTTCTTT.

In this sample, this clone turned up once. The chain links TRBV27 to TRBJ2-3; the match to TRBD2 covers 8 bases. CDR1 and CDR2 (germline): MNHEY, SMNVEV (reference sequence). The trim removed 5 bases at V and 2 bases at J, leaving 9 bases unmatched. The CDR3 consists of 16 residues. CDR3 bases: TGTGCCAGCAGTCTCTATAGCGGGGAAATCACAGATACGCAGTATTTT. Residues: CASSLYSGEITDTQYF.

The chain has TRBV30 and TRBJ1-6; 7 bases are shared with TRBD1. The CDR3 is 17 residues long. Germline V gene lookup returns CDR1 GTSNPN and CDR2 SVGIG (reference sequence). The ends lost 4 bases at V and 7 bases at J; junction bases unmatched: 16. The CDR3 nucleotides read TGTGCCTGGAACAGGGGACTTTTCGACCCGTGGAATTCACCCCTCCACTTT. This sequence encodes CAWNRGLFDPWNSPLHF.

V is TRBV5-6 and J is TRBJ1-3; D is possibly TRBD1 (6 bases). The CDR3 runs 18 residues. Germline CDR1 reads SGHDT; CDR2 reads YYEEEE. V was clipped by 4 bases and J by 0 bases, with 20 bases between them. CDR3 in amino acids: CASSLPYRVGLSGNTIYF. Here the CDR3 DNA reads TGTGCCAGCAGCCTCCCGTACAGGGTTGGGCTCTCTGGAAACACCATATATTTT.

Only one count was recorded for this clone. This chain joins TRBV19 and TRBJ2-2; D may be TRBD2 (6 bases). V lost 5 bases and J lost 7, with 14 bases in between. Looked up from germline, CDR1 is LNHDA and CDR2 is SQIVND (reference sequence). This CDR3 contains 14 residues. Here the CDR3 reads CASSLQGLIGELFF. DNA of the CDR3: TGTGCCAGTAGTCTTCAGGGACTCATCGGGGAGCTGTTTTTT.

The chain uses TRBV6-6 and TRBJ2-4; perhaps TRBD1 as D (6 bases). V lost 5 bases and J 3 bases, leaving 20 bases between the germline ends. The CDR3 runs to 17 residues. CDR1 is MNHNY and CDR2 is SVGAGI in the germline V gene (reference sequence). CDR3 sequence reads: CASSHQGFGLGKNIQYF. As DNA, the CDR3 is TGTGCCAGCAGTCATCAGGGGTTCGGCCTTGGCAAAAACATTCAGTACTTC.

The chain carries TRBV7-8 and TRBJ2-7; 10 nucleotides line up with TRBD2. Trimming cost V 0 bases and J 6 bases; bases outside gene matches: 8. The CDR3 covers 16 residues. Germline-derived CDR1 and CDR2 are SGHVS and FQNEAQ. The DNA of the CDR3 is TGTGCCAGCAGCTTAGCGGGGCTAGCGGGAGCTCTCGAGCAGTACTTC. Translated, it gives CASSLAGLAGALEQYF.

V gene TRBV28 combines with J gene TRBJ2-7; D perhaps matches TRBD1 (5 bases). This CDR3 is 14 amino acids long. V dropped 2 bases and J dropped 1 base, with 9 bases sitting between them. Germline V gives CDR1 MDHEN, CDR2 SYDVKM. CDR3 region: CASSLRGGSYEQYF. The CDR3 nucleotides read TGTGCCAGCAGTTTAAGGGGCGGTTCCTACGAGCAGTACTTC.

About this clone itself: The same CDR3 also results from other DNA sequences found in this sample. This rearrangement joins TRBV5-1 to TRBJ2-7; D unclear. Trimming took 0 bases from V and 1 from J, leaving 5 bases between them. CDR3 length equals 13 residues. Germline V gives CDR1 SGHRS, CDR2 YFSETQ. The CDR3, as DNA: TGCGCCAGCAGCTTGGCCACTTCCTACGAGCAGTACTTC. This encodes CASSLATSYEQYF.

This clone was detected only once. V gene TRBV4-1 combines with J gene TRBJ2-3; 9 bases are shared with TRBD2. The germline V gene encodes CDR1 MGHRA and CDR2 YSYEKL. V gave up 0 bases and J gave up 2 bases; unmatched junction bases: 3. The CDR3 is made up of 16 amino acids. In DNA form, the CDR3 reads TGCGCCAGCAGCCAAGAGGGGACTAGCCTCACAGATACGCAGTATTTT. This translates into CASSQEGTSLTDTQYF.

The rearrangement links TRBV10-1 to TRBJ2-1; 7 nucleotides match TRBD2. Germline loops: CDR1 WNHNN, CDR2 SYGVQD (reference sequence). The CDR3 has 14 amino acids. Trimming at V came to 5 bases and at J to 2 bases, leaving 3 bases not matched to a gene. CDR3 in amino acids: CASSKAGTYNEQFF. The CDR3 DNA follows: TGCGCCAGCAGTAAAGCGGGGACCTACAATGAGCAGTTCTTC.

The chain's CDR3 is CASSQARSQGRGTEAFF. CDR3 sequence (DNA): TGTGCCAGCAGCCAAGCCCGCTCCCAGGGTAGGGGGACTGAAGCTTTCTTT. The chain has TRBV28 and TRBJ1-1; D is possibly TRBD1 (6 bases). With 6 bases removed from V and 5 bases from J, the gap between germline ends came to 25 bases. The CDR3 is made up of 17 amino acids. The germline V gene has CDR1 MDHEN and CDR2 SYDVKM.

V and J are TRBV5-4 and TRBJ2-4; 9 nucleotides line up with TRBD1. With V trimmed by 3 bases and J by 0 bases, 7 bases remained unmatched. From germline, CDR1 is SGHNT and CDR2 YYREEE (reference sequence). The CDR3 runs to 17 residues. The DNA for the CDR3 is TGTGCCAGCAGCTCGCGGGGACAGGGTGAAGCCAAAAACATTCAGTACTTC. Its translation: CASSSRGQGEAKNIQYF.

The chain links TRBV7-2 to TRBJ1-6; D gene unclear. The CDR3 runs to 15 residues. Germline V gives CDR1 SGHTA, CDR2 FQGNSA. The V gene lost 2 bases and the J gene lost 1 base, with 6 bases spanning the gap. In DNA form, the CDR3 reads TGTGCCAGCAGCTTACTAGTTTCCTATAATTCACCCCTCCACTTT. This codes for CASSLLVSYNSPLHF.

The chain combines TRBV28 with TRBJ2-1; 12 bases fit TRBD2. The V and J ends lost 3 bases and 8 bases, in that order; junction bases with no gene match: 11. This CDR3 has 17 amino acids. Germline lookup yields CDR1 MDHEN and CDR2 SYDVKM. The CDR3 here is CASSFTSWTSGTDEQFF. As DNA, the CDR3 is TGTGCCAGCAGTTTCACCTCATGGACTAGCGGGACGGATGAGCAGTTCTTC.

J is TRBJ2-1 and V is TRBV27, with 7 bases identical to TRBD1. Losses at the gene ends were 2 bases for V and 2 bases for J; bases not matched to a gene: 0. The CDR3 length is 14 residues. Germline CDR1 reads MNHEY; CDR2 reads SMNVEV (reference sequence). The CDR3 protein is CASSLQGAYNEQFF. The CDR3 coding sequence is TGTGCCAGCAGTTTACAGGGGGCCTACAATGAGCAGTTCTTC.

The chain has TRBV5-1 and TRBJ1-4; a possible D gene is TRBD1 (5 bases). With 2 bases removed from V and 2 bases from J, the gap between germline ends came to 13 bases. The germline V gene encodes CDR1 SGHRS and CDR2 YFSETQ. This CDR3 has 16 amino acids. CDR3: CASSFGRGGTNEKLFF. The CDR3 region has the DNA TGCGCCAGCAGCTTTGGAAGGGGTGGTACTAATGAAAAACTGTTTTTT.

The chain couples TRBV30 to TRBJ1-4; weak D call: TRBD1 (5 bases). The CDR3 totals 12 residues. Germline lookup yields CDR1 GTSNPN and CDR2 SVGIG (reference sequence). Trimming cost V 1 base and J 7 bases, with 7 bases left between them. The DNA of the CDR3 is TGTGCCTGGAGTGAGGGGTTTGAAAAACTGTTTTTT. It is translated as CAWSEGFEKLFF.

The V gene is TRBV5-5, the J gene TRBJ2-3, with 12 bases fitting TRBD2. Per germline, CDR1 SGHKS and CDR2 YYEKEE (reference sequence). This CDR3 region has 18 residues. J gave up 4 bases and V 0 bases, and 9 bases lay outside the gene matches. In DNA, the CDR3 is TGTGCCAGCAGCTTGGCCCCTAGCGGGAGGGCCCGGCCAGATACGCAGTATTTT. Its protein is CASSLAPSGRARPDTQYF.

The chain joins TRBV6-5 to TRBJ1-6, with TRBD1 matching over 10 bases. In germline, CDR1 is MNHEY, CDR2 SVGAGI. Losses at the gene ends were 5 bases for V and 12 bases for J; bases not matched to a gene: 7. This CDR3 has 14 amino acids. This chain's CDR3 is CASSTPTGGEPLHF. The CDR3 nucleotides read TGTGCCAGCAGTACCCCGACAGGGGGCGAACCCCTCCACTTT.

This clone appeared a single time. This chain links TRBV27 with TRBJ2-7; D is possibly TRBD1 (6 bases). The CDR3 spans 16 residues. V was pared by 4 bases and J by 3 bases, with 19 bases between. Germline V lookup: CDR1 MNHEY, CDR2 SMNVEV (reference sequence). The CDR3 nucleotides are TGTGCCAGCAGTTCCTACGACAGGAAAAGCCTCTACGAGCAGTACTTC. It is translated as CASSSYDRKSLYEQYF.